This TCR beta chain comes out of a study of blood T cell repertoires in COVID-19. The CDR3 has 15 residues. CDR1 is MGHRA and CDR2 is YSYEKL in the germline V gene. Trimming removed 0 bases from V and 4 bases from J; junction bases left unmatched: 5. Assay: immunoSEQ multiplex PCR; the TCRdb copy retains only in-frame clones and omits some. The repertoire consists of 190,000 or so clones, with more than 75% occurring once and the leading ten covering about 1%. Sequenced: peripheral blood. This rearrangement joins TRBV4-1 to TRBJ1-1; TRBD1 matches at 7 bases. The TCR was taken from a woman aged 18-29 years who had recovered from COVID-19. CDR3 nucleotides: TGCGCCAGCAGCCAAGAGGGGTCAGGGGGCACTGAAGCTTTCTTT. This sequence encodes CASSQEGSGGTEAFF.